The 25 T cell receptor beta chains listed next were all sequenced from one sample in a study of spatial heterogeneity in lung cancer. TCRdb reprocessed the 5' RACE reads via MiXCR and lists one record per CDR3 protein. The table shows about 41,000 distinct CDR3 sequences, with approximately 12% occurring only once. Documented time point: sample taken at primary tumor resection. No cell sorting; template was whole RNA from tumor, lung tissue or PBMC. Sequences were derived from PBMCs, sampled at surgery. All receptors derive from a female donor with early-stage non-small cell lung cancer.

This clonotype has a handful of counts. This CDR3 is CASSDLQGYSNTGELFF. CDR3 DNA: TGTGCCAGCAGTGACCTACAGGGGTACTCAAACACCGGGGAGCTGTTTTTT. This chain joins TRBV2 and TRBJ2-2, with 7 nucleotides matching TRBD1. The junction had 9 bases not matched to a gene; V was cut back by 3 bases and J by 2 bases. The CDR3 is 17 amino acids. Germline CDR1 and CDR2: SNHLY and FYNNEI. Full variable domain (remainder filled in from reference TRBV2 and TRBJ2-2): EPEVTQTPSHQVTQMGQEVILRCVPISNHLYFYWYRQILGQKVEFLVSFYNNEISEKSEIFDDQFSVERPDGSNFTLKIRSTKLEDSAMYFCASSDLQGYSNTGELFFGEGSRLTVL.

This rearrangement joins TRBV7-2 to TRBJ2-4, with D perhaps TRBD1 or TRBD2 (5 bases each). CDR1 SGHTA and CDR2 FQGNSA come from the germline V gene. This CDR3 contains 19 residues. Trimming took off 4 bases at V and 0 bases at J, with 22 bases between the two ends. The CDR3 coding sequence is TGTGCCAGCAGCTACGGGACGGCAATGCTTAATCTAGCCAAAAACATTCAGTACTTC. Translating gives CASSYGTAMLNLAKNIQYF. Full variable domain (missing parts from reference TRBV7-2 and TRBJ2-4): GAGVSQSPSNKVTEKGKDVELRCDPISGHTALYWYRQSLGQGLEFLIYFQGNSAPDKSGLPSDRFSAERTGGSVSTLTIQRTQQEDSAVYLCASSYGTAMLNLAKNIQYFGAGTRLSVL.

This sequence joins TRBV7-2 and TRBJ2-1; 11 bases match TRBD2. Germline loops: CDR1 SGHTA, CDR2 FQGNSA. The CDR3 is made up of 14 amino acids. Trimming took 5 bases from V and 7 from J; bases not matched to a gene: 4. CDR3 residues: CASSDRTSGNEQFF. DNA of the CDR3: TGTGCCAGCAGCGATCGGACTAGCGGGAATGAGCAGTTCTTC.

This clonotype was found a few times. This rearrangement joins TRBV27 to TRBJ2-1; TRBD2 matches at 7 bases. V lost 1 base, J lost 0 bases, and 6 bases stayed unmatched. Germline-derived CDR1 and CDR2 are MNHEY and SMNVEV (reference sequence). CDR3 length: 17 amino acids. DNA for the CDR3: TGTGCCAGCAGTTTATTAGGACTAGGGAGCTCCTACAATGAGCAGTTCTTC. Translation gives CASSLLGLGSSYNEQFF.

The chain employs TRBV29-1 and TRBJ1-1; perhaps TRBD1 as D (5 bases). Germline-derived CDR1 and CDR2 are SQVTM and ANQGSEA. The CDR3 has 14 residues. Trimming left V 2 bases short and J 1 base short, with 11 bases between. CDR3 amino acids: CSVERGAGNTEAFF. The CDR3 nucleotides are TGCAGCGTTGAACGGGGCGCAGGGAACACTGAAGCTTTCTTT.

At least ten counts were recorded for this clonotype. The J gene is TRBJ2-2, the V gene TRBV4-2; maybe TRBD2 (6 bases). The CDR3 extends over 16 amino acids. V lost 0 bases and J lost 1, with 9 bases in between. From germline, CDR1 is LGHNA and CDR2 YNFKEQ. CDR3 residues: CASSQETSQNTGELFF. CDR3 DNA sequence: TGTGCCAGCAGCCAAGAAACTAGCCAGAACACCGGGGAGCTGTTTTTT.

This clonotype has more than one count but fewer than ten. This chain connects TRBV19 to TRBJ1-5; D call uncertain. CDR1 is LNHDA and CDR2 is SQIVND in the germline V gene (reference sequence). With 7 bases removed from V and 2 bases from J, the gap between germline ends came to 6 bases. The CDR3 totals 12 residues. The CDR3 reads CASIEGNQPQHF. The CDR3 DNA reads TGTGCCAGTATCGAGGGCAATCAGCCCCAGCATTTT.

This clonotype appeared a few times. This chain uses TRBV20-1 with TRBJ2-2; D possibly corresponds to TRBD2 (6 bases). CDR1 is DFQATT and CDR2 is SNEGSKA in the germline V gene (reference sequence). The CDR3 length is 14 residues. Deletions cut 6 bases from V and 6 bases from J, with 17 bases between. CDR3 nucleotide sequence: TGCAGTGCCCGTGGAGGGGCCGGCCCCGGGGAGCTGTTTTTT. Encoded protein: CSARGGAGPGELFF.

The sample holds a few counts of this clonotype. The CDR3 here is CASSLKGRAGEKLFF. CDR3 bases: TGTGCCAGCAGCCTCAAGGGACGGGCTGGGGAAAAACTGTTTTTT. V is TRBV11-2 and J is TRBJ1-4; tentative D call: TRBD1 (5 bases). CDR3 size: 15 residues. Per the germline V gene, CDR1 is SGHAT and CDR2 is FQNNGV. The ends were cut back, 5 bases at V and 8 bases at J, with 18 bases in the middle.

V gene TRBV20-1 combines with J gene TRBJ1-2; tentative D call: TRBD1 (6 bases). Trimming left V 8 bases short and J 8 bases short, with 18 bases between. The CDR3 covers 12 residues. The germline CDR1 and CDR2 sequences are DFQATT and SNEGSKA (reference sequence). The DNA of the CDR3 is TGCAGTCCCCGCGGGGGCGCGGGGGGCTACACCTTC. Translating it yields CSPRGGAGGYTF.

About this clonotype: A read error may explain this, as a much larger clone is one base away. This chain uses TRBV18 with TRBJ1-5; D might be TRBD1 (6 bases). CDR3 length equals 15 residues. Germline V gene data show CDR1 as KGHSH and CDR2 as LQKENI. The CDR3, as DNA: TGTGCCAGCTCACCGAGGGGGGGTAGCAATCAGCCCCAGAATTTT. It encodes CASSPRGGSNQPQNF.

The V and J genes are TRBV2 and TRBJ1-5; D is unclear. V gave up 7 bases and J gave up 2 bases, with 15 bases separating them. The CDR3 has 15 residues. Germline V lookup: CDR1 SNHLY, CDR2 FYNNEI. The CDR3 spells CASNVGWGGNQPQHF. As DNA, the CDR3 is TGTGCCAGCAATGTTGGGTGGGGAGGCAATCAGCCCCAGCATTTT.

Comment on this clonotype: A read error is possible here, since a much larger clone lies one base away. V gene TRBV4-2 combines with J gene TRBJ2-2; no clear D. Germline V gene sequence: CDR1 LGHNA, CDR2 YNFKEQ. There are 16 residues in the CDR3. The chain's CDR3 is CSSSQESAVSTGELFF. CDR3 DNA: TGTTCCAGCAGCCAAGAGTCGGCAGTAAGCACCGGGGAGCTGTTTTTT.

The chain has TRBV11-2 and TRBJ2-1; TRBD1 agrees at 9 bases. V lost 7 bases to trimming and J lost 9 bases; unmatched junction nucleotides: 10. The germline CDR1 and CDR2 sequences are SGHAT and FQNNGV. The CDR3 contains 14 residues. The CDR3 loop is CASNRDRVTTEQFF. For the CDR3, the DNA is TGTGCCAGCAACCGGGACAGGGTCACAACTGAGCAGTTCTTC. The full variable domain, its missing parts supplied by reference TRBV11-2 and TRBJ2-1, is EAGVAQSPRYKIIEKRQSVAFWCNPISGHATLYWYQQILGQGPKLLIQFQNNGVVDDSQLPKDRFSAERLKGVDSTLKIQPAKLEDSAVYLCASNRDRVTTEQFFGPGTRLTVL.

This clonotype came up a few times. The V call is TRBV6-2 or TRBV6-3, the J call TRBJ2-4; D perhaps matches TRBD2 (7 bases). V shed 0 bases and J shed 7 bases, with 10 bases lying between them. Germline V gene data show CDR1 as MNHEY and CDR2 as SVGEGT. There are 14 residues in the CDR3. The CDR3 DNA reads TGTGCCAGCAGTTACTCTGGGAGGGGGAACATTCAGTACTTC. It is translated as CASSYSGRGNIQYF.

This clonotype was picked up many times. CDR3 amino acids: CASSPINQGAILPFF. DNA for the CDR3: TGTGCCAGCTCACCAATCAATCAGGGGGCGATCTTACCTTTCTTT. This chain joins TRBV18 and TRBJ1-1; the match to TRBD1 covers 8 bases. In germline, CDR1 is KGHSH, CDR2 LQKENI. The CDR3 length is 15 residues. With V trimmed by 2 bases and J by 12 bases, 14 bases remained unmatched. Full variable domain (outside the CDR3, taken from reference TRBV18 and TRBJ1-1): NAGVMQNPRHLVRRRGQEARLRCSPMKGHSHVYWYRQLPEEGLKFMVYLQKENIIDESGMPKERFSAEFPKEGPSILRIQQVVRGDSAAYFCASSPINQGAILPFFGQGTRLTVV.

The sample holds many counts of this clonotype. V gene TRBV7-6 combines with J gene TRBJ1-1; 7 bases are shared with TRBD1. CDR3 size: 16 residues. V trimming: 1 base; J trimming: 1 base; junction bases outside the gene matches: 6. Looked up from germline, CDR1 is SGHVS and CDR2 is FNYEAQ. CDR3 sequence: CASSLGGDRANTEAFF. The CDR3 DNA reads TGTGCCAGCAGCTTAGGGGGAGACAGGGCGAACACTGAAGCTTTCTTT.

This clonotype was picked up a small number of times. This chain links TRBV12-3 or TRBV12-4 with TRBJ2-3; maybe TRBD2 (7 bases). This CDR3 has 16 residues. V dropped 5 bases and J dropped 3 bases, with 18 bases sitting between them. DNA for the CDR3: TGTGCCAGCAGTGTACAGGGAGGGCTTGGGACAGATACGCAGTATTTT. The encoded protein is CASSVQGGLGTDTQYF.

V is TRBV19 and J is TRBJ1-4, with 7 bases identical to TRBD1. Germline lookup yields CDR1 LNHDA and CDR2 SQIVND (reference sequence). With 10 bases clipped from V and 8 bases from J, the junction kept 16 bases outside the gene matches. CDR3 size: 15 residues. This CDR3 is CAIGDRDSVVEKLFF. The CDR3 DNA reads TGTGCCATCGGCGATCGGGACAGCGTCGTGGAAAAACTGTTTTTT.

This clonotype was seen more than once but under ten times. The chain carries TRBV7-4 and TRBJ1-5, with no clear D. The germline V and J ends were trimmed by 1 base and 1 base, with 14 bases remaining between them. Germline CDR1 reads SGHVT; CDR2 reads SQSDAQ. The CDR3 sequence is 17 residues long. The CDR3 DNA is TGTGCCAGCAGCTTAGTTGGTGGCCGGTTGAGCAATCAGCCCCAGCATTTT. Translating gives CASSLVGGRLSNQPQHF.

This clonotype was recorded a few times. CDR3 loop: CASSSPGPNTEAFF. CDR3 coding DNA: TGTGCCAGCAGTTCCCCCGGACCGAACACTGAAGCTTTCTTT. The V call is TRBV6-5, the J call TRBJ1-1; D remains unclear. This CDR3 has 14 amino acids. V lost 4 bases, J lost 1 base, and 10 bases lay in between. CDR1 is MNHEY, CDR2 SVGAGI, per germline.

This clonotype was detected a few times. The genes are TRBV28 and TRBJ1-2; D ambiguous. The V gene's germline CDR1 is MDHEN and CDR2 SYDVKM. Trimming left V 3 bases short and J 4 bases short, with 12 bases between. There are 14 residues in the CDR3. Here the CDR3 DNA reads TGTGCCAGCAGTTTGGTAATGGGCAGCTATGGCTACACCTTC. Its translation: CASSLVMGSYGYTF.

This clonotype was detected many times. J is TRBJ2-7 and V is TRBV6-6, with D perhaps TRBD1 or TRBD2 (5 bases each). The V end was cut by 6 bases, the J end by 3 bases, with 15 bases between. The CDR3 loop spans 14 amino acids. Germline V gene lookup returns CDR1 MNHNY and CDR2 SVGAGI (reference sequence). CDR3: CASRTGTRGYEQYF. Written as DNA, the CDR3 is TGTGCCAGCAGGACCGGGACCAGAGGCTACGAGCAGTACTTC.

The sample holds a few counts of this clonotype. This chain joins TRBV12-3 or TRBV12-4 and TRBJ1-2, with 12 bases that match TRBD1. Trimming cost V 6 bases and J 8 bases; bases outside gene matches: 7. The CDR3 loop spans 14 amino acids. CDR3 in DNA: TGTGCCAGCAGCCAGGGACAGGGGGCTTGGGGCTACACCTTC. As protein: CASSQGQGAWGYTF.

Written as DNA, the CDR3 is TGCGCCAGCAGCCAGAACGCGGGACAGGGGGCCACCTACGAGCAGTACTTC. Protein product: CASSQNAGQGATYEQYF. This chain links TRBV4-3 with TRBJ2-7; 12 bases line up with TRBD1. Germline V gene sequence: CDR1 LGHNA, CDR2 YSLEER. The CDR3 contains 17 residues. J gave up 2 bases and V 3 bases, and 8 bases lay outside the gene matches.